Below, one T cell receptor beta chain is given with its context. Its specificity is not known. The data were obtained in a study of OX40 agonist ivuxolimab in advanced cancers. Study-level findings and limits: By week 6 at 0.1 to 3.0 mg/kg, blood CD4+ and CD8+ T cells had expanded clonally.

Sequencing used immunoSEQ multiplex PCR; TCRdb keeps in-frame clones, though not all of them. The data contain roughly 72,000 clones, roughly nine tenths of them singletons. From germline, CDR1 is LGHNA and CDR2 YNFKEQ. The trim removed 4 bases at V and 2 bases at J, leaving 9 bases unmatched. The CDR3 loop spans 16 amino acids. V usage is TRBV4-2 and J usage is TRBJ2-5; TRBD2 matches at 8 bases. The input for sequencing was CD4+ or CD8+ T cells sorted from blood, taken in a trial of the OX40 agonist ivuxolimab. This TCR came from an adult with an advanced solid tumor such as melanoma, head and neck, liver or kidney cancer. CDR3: CASSPFPRGGQETQYF. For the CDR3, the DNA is TGTGCCAGCAGCCCCTTTCCTCGGGGGGGACAAGAGACCCAGTACTTC.